The T cell receptor (beta chain) under discussion was sequenced for a study of cytomegalovirus exposure and HLA in healthy donors. Study results and limitations: Data from an earlier analysis indicated that most TCR beta V segments were productive either about 90% or about 30% of the time. When a later analysis was performed, an Asian-associated ancestry cluster reportedly had fewer N-insertions than the approximately 600-donor mean.

Turning to this clone: Its antigen is as yet unknown.

Primers included in the PCR were 60 Vbeta and 13 Jbeta primers. Clones were sequenced by immunoSEQ multiplex PCR, and TCRdb holds only the in-frame ones, with some missing. The sample lists tens of thousands of clones, approximately 80% occurring once. This CDR3 has 14 amino acids. V was clipped by 5 bases and J by 3 bases, with 10 bases between them. Germline CDR1 is SNHLY and CDR2 is FYNNEI. The sample taken for sequencing was PBMCs. The V gene is TRBV2, the J gene TRBJ2-2; no clear D. This clonotype originated in a man aged 30-40 years in good health and CMV-seronegative. The CDR3 sequence: CASSQESYTGELFF. CDR3 bases: TGTGCCAGCAGTCAGGAAAGTTACACCGGGGAGCTGTTTTTT.